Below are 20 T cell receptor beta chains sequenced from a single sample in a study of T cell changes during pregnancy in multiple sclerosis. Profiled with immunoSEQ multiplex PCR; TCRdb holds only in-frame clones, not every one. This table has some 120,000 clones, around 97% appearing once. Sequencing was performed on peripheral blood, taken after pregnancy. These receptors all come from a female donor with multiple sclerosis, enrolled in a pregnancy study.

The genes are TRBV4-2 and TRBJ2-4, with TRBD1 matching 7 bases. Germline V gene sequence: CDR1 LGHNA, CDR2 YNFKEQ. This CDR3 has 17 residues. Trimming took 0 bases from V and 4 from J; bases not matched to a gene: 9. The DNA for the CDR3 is TGTGCCAGCAGCCAAGAAGAGGGGGCAGCCCAAAAAAACATTCAGTACTTC. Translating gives CASSQEEGAAQKNIQYF.

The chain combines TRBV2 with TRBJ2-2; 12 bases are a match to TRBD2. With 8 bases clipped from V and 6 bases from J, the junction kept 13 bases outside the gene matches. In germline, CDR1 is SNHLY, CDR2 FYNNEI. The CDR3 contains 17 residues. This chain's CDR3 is CASDSGLAGGYAGELFF. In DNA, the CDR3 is TGTGCCAGCGACAGCGGGCTAGCGGGAGGGTACGCCGGGGAGCTGTTTTTT.

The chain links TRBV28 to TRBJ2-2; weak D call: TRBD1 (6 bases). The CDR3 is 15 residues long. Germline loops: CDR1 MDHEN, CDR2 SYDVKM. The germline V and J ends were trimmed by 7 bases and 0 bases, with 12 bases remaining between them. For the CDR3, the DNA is TGTGCCAGCAACACAGGGCCTACGAACACCGGGGAGCTGTTTTTT. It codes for CASNTGPTNTGELFF.

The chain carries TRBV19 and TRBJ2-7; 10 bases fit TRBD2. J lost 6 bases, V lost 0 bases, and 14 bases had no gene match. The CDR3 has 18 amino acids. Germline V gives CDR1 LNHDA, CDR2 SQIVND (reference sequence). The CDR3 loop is CASSIDGLAGAAGLEQYF. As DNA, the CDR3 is TGTGCCAGTAGTATAGACGGGCTAGCGGGGGCCGCAGGTCTCGAGCAGTACTTC.

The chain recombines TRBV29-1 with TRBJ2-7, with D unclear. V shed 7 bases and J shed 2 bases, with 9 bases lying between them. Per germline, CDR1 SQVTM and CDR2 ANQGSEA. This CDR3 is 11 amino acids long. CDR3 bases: TGCAGCGCCGCTAAGACCTACGAGCAGTACTTC. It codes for CSAAKTYEQYF.

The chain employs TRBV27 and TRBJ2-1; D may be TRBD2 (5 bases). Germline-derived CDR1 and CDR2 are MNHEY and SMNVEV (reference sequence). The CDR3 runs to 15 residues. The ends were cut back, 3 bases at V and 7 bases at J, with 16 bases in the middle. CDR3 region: CASSFGGLALNEQFF. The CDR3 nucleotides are TGTGCCAGCAGTTTCGGCGGGTTAGCCCTTAATGAGCAGTTCTTC.

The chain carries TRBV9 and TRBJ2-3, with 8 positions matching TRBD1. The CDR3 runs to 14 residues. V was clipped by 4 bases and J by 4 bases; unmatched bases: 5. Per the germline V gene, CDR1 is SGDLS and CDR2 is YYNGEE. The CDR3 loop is CASSTGQGSDTQYF. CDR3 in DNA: TGTGCCAGCAGCACCGGACAGGGATCAGATACGCAGTATTTT.

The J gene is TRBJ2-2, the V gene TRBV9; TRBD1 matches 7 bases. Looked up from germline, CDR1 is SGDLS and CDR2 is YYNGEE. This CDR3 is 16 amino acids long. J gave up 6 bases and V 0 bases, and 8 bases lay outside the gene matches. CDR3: CASSVGSRGGPGELFF. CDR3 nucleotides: TGTGCCAGCAGCGTAGGAAGCAGAGGGGGCCCCGGGGAGCTGTTTTTT.

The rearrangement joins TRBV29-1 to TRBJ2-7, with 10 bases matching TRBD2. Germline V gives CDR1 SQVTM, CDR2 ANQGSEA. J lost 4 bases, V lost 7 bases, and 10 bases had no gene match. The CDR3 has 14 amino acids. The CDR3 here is CSASKASGSYEQYF. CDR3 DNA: TGCAGCGCCTCTAAAGCTAGCGGGAGTTACGAGCAGTACTTC.

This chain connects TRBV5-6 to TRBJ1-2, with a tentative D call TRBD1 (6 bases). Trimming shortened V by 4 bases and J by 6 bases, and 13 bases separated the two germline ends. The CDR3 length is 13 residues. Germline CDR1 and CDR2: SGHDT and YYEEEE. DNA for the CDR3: TGTGCCAGCAGCCAACAGGGAGCTGATGGCTACACCTTC. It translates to CASSQQGADGYTF.

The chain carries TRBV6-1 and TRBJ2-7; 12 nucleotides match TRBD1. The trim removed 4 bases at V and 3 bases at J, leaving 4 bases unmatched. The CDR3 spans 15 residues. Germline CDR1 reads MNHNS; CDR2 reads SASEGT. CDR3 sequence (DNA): TGTGCCAGCAGTGGGGACAGGGGGCGGCACTACGAGCAGTACTTC. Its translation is CASSGDRGRHYEQYF.

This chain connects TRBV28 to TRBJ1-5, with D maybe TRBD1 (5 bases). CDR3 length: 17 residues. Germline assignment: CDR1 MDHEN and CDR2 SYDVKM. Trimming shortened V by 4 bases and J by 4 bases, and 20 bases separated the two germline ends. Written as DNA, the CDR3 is TGTGCCAGCAGTTCCTGGCAGGGAGGTGGCCCAAATCAGCCCCAGCATTTT. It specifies CASSSWQGGGPNQPQHF.

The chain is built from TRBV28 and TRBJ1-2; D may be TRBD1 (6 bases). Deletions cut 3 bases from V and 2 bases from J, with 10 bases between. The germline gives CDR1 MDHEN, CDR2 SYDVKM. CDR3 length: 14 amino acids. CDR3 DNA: TGTGCCAGCAGTTTGGGGCAGGGGAACTATGGCTACACCTTC. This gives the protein CASSLGQGNYGYTF.

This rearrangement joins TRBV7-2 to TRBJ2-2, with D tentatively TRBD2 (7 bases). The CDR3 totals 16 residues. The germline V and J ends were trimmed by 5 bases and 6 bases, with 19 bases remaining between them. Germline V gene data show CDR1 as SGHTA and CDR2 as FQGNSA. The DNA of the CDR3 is TGTGCCAGCAGCCGATCACGGGGGGCTTTATCCGGGGAGCTGTTTTTT. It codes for CASSRSRGALSGELFF.

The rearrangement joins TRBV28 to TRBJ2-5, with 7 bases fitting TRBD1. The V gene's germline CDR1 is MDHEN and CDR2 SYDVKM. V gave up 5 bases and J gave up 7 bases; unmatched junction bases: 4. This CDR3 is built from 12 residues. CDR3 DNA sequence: TGTGCCAGCAGTGACAGGGCGGGGACCCAGTACTTC. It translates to CASSDRAGTQYF.

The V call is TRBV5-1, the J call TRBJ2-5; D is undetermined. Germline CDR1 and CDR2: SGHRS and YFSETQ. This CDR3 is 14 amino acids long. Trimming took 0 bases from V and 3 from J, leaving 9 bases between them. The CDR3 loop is CASSLAFSEETQYF. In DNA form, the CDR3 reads TGCGCCAGCAGCTTGGCCTTTAGTGAAGAGACCCAGTACTTC.

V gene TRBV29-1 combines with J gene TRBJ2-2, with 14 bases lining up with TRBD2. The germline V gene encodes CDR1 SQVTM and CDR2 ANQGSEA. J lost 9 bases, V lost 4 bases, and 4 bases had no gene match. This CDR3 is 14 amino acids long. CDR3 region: CSVGLAGGPRELFF. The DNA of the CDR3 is TGCAGCGTTGGACTAGCGGGAGGGCCGAGGGAGCTGTTTTTT.

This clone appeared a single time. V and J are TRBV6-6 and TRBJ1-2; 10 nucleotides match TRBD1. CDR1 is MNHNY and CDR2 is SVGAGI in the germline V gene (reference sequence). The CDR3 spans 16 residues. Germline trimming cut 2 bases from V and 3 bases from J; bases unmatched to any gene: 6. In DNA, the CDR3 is TGTGCCAGCAGTTACCAAAAAGGGACAGGGGACTATGGCTACACCTTC. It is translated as CASSYQKGTGDYGYTF.

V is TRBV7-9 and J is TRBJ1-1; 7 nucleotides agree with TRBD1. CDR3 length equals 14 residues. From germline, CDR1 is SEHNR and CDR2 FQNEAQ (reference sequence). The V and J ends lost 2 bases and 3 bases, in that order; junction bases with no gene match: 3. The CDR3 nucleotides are TGTGCCAGCAGCTTAACAGGGGTTGACACTGAAGCTTTCTTT. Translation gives CASSLTGVDTEAFF.

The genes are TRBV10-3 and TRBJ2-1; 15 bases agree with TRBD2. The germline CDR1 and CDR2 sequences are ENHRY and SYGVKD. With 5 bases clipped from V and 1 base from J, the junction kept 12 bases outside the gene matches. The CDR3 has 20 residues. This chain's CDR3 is CAISTDPGTSGRSSYNEQFF. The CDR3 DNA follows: TGTGCCATCAGTACCGACCCCGGGACTAGCGGGAGGAGTTCCTACAATGAGCAGTTCTTC.